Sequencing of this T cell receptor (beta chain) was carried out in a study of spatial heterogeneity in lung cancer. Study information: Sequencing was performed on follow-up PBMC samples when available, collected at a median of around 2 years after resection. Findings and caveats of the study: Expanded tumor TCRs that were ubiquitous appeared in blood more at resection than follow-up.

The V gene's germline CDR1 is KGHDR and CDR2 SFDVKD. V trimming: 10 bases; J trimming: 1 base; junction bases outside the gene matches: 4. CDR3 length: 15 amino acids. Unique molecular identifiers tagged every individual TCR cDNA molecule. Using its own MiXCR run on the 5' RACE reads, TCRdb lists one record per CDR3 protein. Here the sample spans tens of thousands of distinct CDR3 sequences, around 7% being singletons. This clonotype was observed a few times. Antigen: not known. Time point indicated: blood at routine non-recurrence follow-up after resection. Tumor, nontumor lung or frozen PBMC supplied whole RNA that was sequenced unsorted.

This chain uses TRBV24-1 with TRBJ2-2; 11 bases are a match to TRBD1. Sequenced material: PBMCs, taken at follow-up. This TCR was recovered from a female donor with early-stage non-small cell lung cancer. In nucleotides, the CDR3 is TGTGCCACTGGGGACAGGGGGAAGAACACCGGGGAGCTGTTTTTT. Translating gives CATGDRGKNTGELFF.